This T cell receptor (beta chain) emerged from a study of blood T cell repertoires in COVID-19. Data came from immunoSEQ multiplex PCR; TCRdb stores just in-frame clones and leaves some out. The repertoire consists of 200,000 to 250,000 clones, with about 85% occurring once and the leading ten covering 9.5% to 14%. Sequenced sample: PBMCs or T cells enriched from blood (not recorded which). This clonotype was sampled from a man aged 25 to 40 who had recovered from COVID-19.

CDR3 nucleotides: TGTGCCAGCGGTCGGGACTCCGTAAGCAATGAGCAGTTCTTC. It is translated as CASGRDSVSNEQFF. This sequence joins TRBV7-3 and TRBJ2-1, with D possibly TRBD2 on 6 matching bases. The V end was cut by 8 bases, the J end by 6 bases, with 17 bases between. The CDR3 covers 14 residues. CDR1 is SGHTA, CDR2 FQGTGA, per germline.